Below, one TCR beta chain is given with its context. Its antigen target is currently unknown. Base qualities were left out, and no much larger clone turns up one base away. The data stem from a study of shared clonotypes between healthy human individuals (dated by TCRdb to 2018 to 2020). As for the study more broadly: A few men and a couple of women, aged 18 to 49 years, made up the cohort. For each donor, CD4 naive and CD4 memory were each given three plates, CD8 naive was given two plates, and CD8 memory was given one plate. Blood TCR repertoires of four to six healthy adults were deeply sequenced to estimate repertoire size and the extent of clonotype sharing between individuals. Libraries were prepared and TCR repertoires were sequenced by different laboratories using diverse techniques, in order to increase sequencing depth and limit assay-specific biases. Between about 0.8 and 9 billion PBMCs per donor were obtained by leukapheresis. What the study reported, not specific to this receptor: Larger estimated clonotype richness was generally found for naive subsets than for memory subsets. Pairwise subsampling indicated that sequencing depth was expected to affect the degree of clonotype sharing among donors. Because the study included only a small number of donors, the genetic and exposure-history diversity represented was limited. Even with the large sequencing depth, rarefaction of the sorted-subset datasets indicated that sequencing was incomplete. Sampling was restricted to blood, and TCR repertoires in tissues likely differ from the TCR repertoires found in blood. Sharing across a handful of donors was observed for roughly 5% of naive CD4, over 3% of naive CD8, roughly 2.3% of memory CD4, and roughly 0.43% of memory CD8 clonotypes. Higher generation probabilities were observed for clonotypes shared by all four sorted-subset donors than for non-shared clonotypes.

The donors were healthy, HIV-negative adults with no recently reported acute infections or vaccinations. Only Caucasian adults living in Nashville, Tennessee, USA were represented among the donors. CD4+ T cells were enriched through magnetic negative selection, after which naive cells were positively selected on CD45RA and the remaining negative fraction served as the memory subset. Blood was obtained by leukapheresis, after which PBMCs were separated by Ficoll-Histopaque density gradient centrifugation and cryopreserved in liquid nitrogen vapor phase. Purity and quantity of every magnetically sorted T cell population were checked by analytical flow cytometry. Genomic DNA was isolated from each sorted fraction and quantified by UV absorbance on a Nanodrop 2000c. Using the deep immunoSEQ assay, multiplex PCR amplified TCR CDR3 regions from genomic DNA. Extracted genomic DNA from each cell subset was spread evenly across all wells of several immunoSEQ 96-well plates, with each plate serving as a replicate. For sorted subsets, approximately 200 ng of genomic DNA, equivalent to some 30,000 T cell genomes, went into each replicate PCR. Purified libraries were quantified with a Qubit 3.0 fluorometer, sized on a Bioanalyzer 2100, and re-quantified with the KAPA Library Quantification kit. Every immunoSEQ 96-well plate was sequenced on a dedicated single-read 150-cycle Illumina NextSeq 550 flow cell. The published analysis was carried out like this. Because the immunoSEQ output included only junctional sequences and no quality scores, the filtering could not be the same as the filtering used for full-length reads. To assign V/J genes and CDR3, sequences were annotated against IMGT germline references using PyIR, a Python wrapper for IgBLAST v1.9. Reads were removed for weak V/J assignments (E-value above 1e-6), missing CDR3, stop codons, out-of-frame junctions, or ambiguous translated residues. V3J clonotypes were defined by identical inferred V gene, J gene, and CDR3 amino acid sequence. Percentage overlap between repertoires was computed as shared unique clonotypes divided by the size of the smaller repertoire. RTK rarefaction, the Chao1 estimator, and Recon v2.1 estimates of unobserved clonotypes were used to assess repertoire richness. Generation probabilities for all TCRbeta clonotypes obtained by the gDNA method from several donors were computed using OLGA. Entries here come from immuneACCESS through TCRdb and include only in-frame sequences with V and J called. Some clones fail to appear in such tables; in the studies checked, an unresolved V gene covers under half of the shortfall, and the cause of the remainder is unknown. V, J and clone size were drawn from that table, and D and trimming were deduced from the DNA. The sample data list just over 2,000,000 clones, and 95% of these were observed just once. The biggest ten clones account for 0.13% of the sample.

V and J are truncated by 2 bases and 6 bases respectively, leaving an intervening sequence of 17 bases. Reading the germline V gene gives CDR1 SGHAT and CDR2 FQNNGV. From its cysteine to its phenylalanine, the CDR3 spans 16 amino acids. The sequence is cut down to CDR3 DNA, 48 bases in frame from base 1. This clonotype was sampled from a man in his late teens or twenties in good health. The chain is made from TRBV11-2 and TRBJ2-1; D gene: possibly TRBD1, on 5 matching bases. The sample taken for sequencing was naive CD4+ T cells sorted from blood. What the cell subset or site label conveys for this sample: CD45RA+ positively selected. The nucleotides read TGTGCCAGCAGCTTAATACCAGGGAAGAAAGCCAATGAGCAGTTCTTC. It translates as CASSLIPGKKANEQFF.